The 28 T cell receptor beta chains below were found in one sample sequenced in a study of T cell responses to AZD1222 COVID-19 vaccine. Only in-frame clones appear in the TCRdb table, and some are missing; sequencing was by immunoSEQ multiplex PCR. Among a few hundred thousand clones, approximately 93% were seen once, and the ten largest hold around 0.6%. The sequencing here drew on peripheral blood, taken on day 0 of AZD1222 vaccination. All receptors derive from an adult in good health.

The chain employs TRBV6-1 and TRBJ2-2; possibly TRBD2 for D (5 bases). The V and J ends lost 4 bases and 5 bases respectively, with 17 bases between them. This CDR3 has 16 amino acids. CDR1 MNHNS and CDR2 SASEGT come from the germline V gene. The CDR3: CASSGSGIRPTGELFF. Written as DNA, the CDR3 is TGTGCCAGCAGTGGATCCGGGATCCGTCCTACCGGGGAGCTGTTTTTT.

The gene calls are TRBV7-2 and TRBJ1-5, with 8 nucleotides matching TRBD1. With 2 bases clipped from V and 1 base from J, the junction kept 1 base outside the gene matches. The CDR3 is 15 amino acids. Germline V gene data show CDR1 as SGHTA and CDR2 as FQGNSA. In DNA form, the CDR3 reads TGTGCCAGCAGCTTACGGACAGGGAGCAATCAGCCCCAGCATTTT. Amino acid sequence: CASSLRTGSNQPQHF.

This sequence joins TRBV7-6 and TRBJ2-7; TRBD2 aligns across 10 bases. Trimming removed 5 bases from V and 8 bases from J; junction bases left unmatched: 9. Germline values: CDR1 SGHVS, CDR2 FNYEAQ. This CDR3 spans 14 amino acids. The CDR3 coding sequence is TGTGCCAGCAGCCTAAGCGGGAGGGCCGATCAGCAGTACTTC. Translation: CASSLSGRADQQYF. Based on the CDR3 plus reference TRBV7-6 and TRBJ2-7, the full variable domain is GAGVSQSPRYKVTKRGQDVALRCDPISGHVSLYWYRQALGQGPEFLTYFNYEAQQDKSGLPNDRFSAERPEGSISTLTIQRTEQRDSAMYRCASSLSGRADQQYFGPGTRLTVT.

V and J are TRBV19 and TRBJ1-1, with TRBD1 as a possible D gene (5 bases). The V end was cut by 3 bases, the J end by 1 base, with 12 bases between. This CDR3 spans 15 amino acids. In germline, CDR1 is LNHDA, CDR2 SQIVND (reference sequence). The CDR3, as DNA: TGTGCCAGTAGTATTAGAAAGGGGACGAACACTGAAGCTTTCTTT. Protein: CASSIRKGTNTEAFF.

V usage is TRBV18 and J usage is TRBJ2-7; D is unclear. Trimming took 3 bases from V and 1 from J, leaving 7 bases between them. The length of the CDR3 is 13 residues. Looked up from germline, CDR1 is KGHSH and CDR2 is LQKENI. CDR3 in amino acids: CASSPVDSYEQYF. Here the CDR3 DNA reads TGTGCCAGCTCACCGGTTGATTCCTACGAGCAGTACTTC.

The rearrangement joins TRBV6-6 to TRBJ2-3; D assignment may be TRBD1 or TRBD2 (5 bases each). CDR1 and CDR2 from the germline V gene are MNHNY and SVGAGI (reference sequence). CDR3 length equals 14 residues. Trimming removed 6 bases from V and 5 bases from J, with 15 bases in between. This chain's CDR3 is CASSRGARRDTQYF. In DNA, the CDR3 is TGTGCCAGCAGCCGGGGCGCCCGGAGAGATACGCAGTATTTT.

The chain joins TRBV27 to TRBJ2-1, with D perhaps matching TRBD1 (5 bases). The CDR3 spans 14 residues. Germline-derived CDR1 and CDR2 are MNHEY and SMNVEV (reference sequence). Trimming shortened V by 3 bases and J by 10 bases, and 16 bases separated the two germline ends. The CDR3, as DNA: TGTGCCAGCAGTTTTAGAACTCCTCCAGGGGAGCAGTTCTTC. It specifies CASSFRTPPGEQFF.

This chain uses TRBV29-1 with TRBJ1-2, with D maybe TRBD1 (6 bases). The CDR3 is 13 residues long. V lost 7 bases and J lost 0, with 12 bases in between. Germline-derived CDR1 and CDR2 are SQVTM and ANQGSEA. CDR3 sequence (DNA): TGCAGCGCTGGGGACAAAACTAACTATGGCTACACCTTC. Protein product: CSAGDKTNYGYTF.

The chain is built from TRBV7-2 and TRBJ2-7, with D possibly TRBD2 on 6 matching bases. From germline, CDR1 is SGHTA and CDR2 FQGNSA. The CDR3 runs to 15 residues. V lost 6 bases to trimming and J lost 1 base, with 16 bases between them. CDR3 bases: TGTGCCAGCAGAAAAGGGCTTAGCGGTTCCTACGAGCAGTACTTC. This translates into CASRKGLSGSYEQYF.

The chain combines TRBV5-6 with TRBJ2-3; 14 nucleotides agree with TRBD2. The CDR3 is 19 amino acids. Trimming at V came to 4 bases and at J to 3 bases, leaving 13 bases not matched to a gene. Germline V gene data show CDR1 as SGHDT and CDR2 as YYEEEE. The CDR3 sequence is CASSVGLAGGSPETDTQYF. The CDR3 nucleotides read TGTGCCAGCAGCGTAGGACTAGCGGGGGGCTCCCCCGAGACAGATACGCAGTATTTT.

The gene calls are TRBV5-1 and TRBJ2-2; TRBD2 agrees at 8 bases. With V trimmed by 0 bases and J by 4 bases, 8 bases remained unmatched. This CDR3 has 17 amino acids. Germline lookup yields CDR1 SGHRS and CDR2 YFSETQ. The chain's CDR3 is CASSLELAGSPTGELFF. In DNA, the CDR3 is TGCGCCAGCAGCTTGGAATTAGCGGGGAGCCCCACCGGGGAGCTGTTTTTT. Full variable domain (rest looked up from reference TRBV5-1 and TRBJ2-2): KAGVTQTPRYLIKTRGQQVTLSCSPISGHRSVSWYQQTPGQGLQFLFEYFSETQRNKGNFPGRFSGRQFSNSRSEMNVSTLELGDSALYLCASSLELAGSPTGELFFGEGSRLTVL.

This chain links TRBV28 with TRBJ2-3; maybe TRBD2 (5 bases). Germline lookup yields CDR1 MDHEN and CDR2 SYDVKM. V was clipped by 10 bases and J by 3 bases, with 14 bases between them. The CDR3 has 13 amino acids. The CDR3 here is CATLKGGTDTQYF. CDR3 bases: TGTGCCACCCTGAAGGGCGGGACAGATACGCAGTATTTT.

The chain carries TRBV28 and TRBJ1-6; D not certain. V shed 9 bases and J shed 1 base, with 7 bases lying between them. Germline-derived CDR1 and CDR2 are MDHEN and SYDVKM. There are 13 residues in the CDR3. CDR3 region: CARSGSYNSPLHF. In nucleotides, the CDR3 is TGTGCCAGGTCGGGGTCCTATAATTCACCCCTCCACTTT.

The rearrangement uses TRBV4-2 and TRBJ2-3, with 10 bases matching TRBD2. Losses at the gene ends were 3 bases for V and 2 bases for J; bases not matched to a gene: 8. Looked up from germline, CDR1 is LGHNA and CDR2 is YNFKEQ. The CDR3 has 17 residues. CDR3 region: CASSQDDGTSVTDTQYF. The DNA of the CDR3 is TGTGCCAGCAGCCAGGATGACGGGACTAGCGTCACAGATACGCAGTATTTT.

Only a few counts were recorded for this clone. The chain combines TRBV10-1 with TRBJ1-2, with 7 bases fitting TRBD1. V dropped 6 bases and J dropped 6; count of bases not matched to a gene: 7. This CDR3 has 13 residues. Germline CDR1 is WNHNN and CDR2 is SYGVQD (reference sequence). CDR3 sequence: CASRATGRNGYTF. DNA of the CDR3: TGCGCCAGCAGGGCGACAGGGAGGAATGGCTACACCTTC.

To note about this clone: The same CDR3 can be traced to other DNA sequences in this sample. The chain joins TRBV19 to TRBJ2-1; possible D gene TRBD1, 5 bases. The CDR3 totals 14 residues. V lost 6 bases and J 6 bases, leaving 15 bases between the germline ends. The germline V gene encodes CDR1 LNHDA and CDR2 SQIVND (reference sequence). CDR3 bases: TGTGCCAGTAGGGGGTGGCTCACAGGCAATGAGCAGTTCTTC. This encodes CASRGWLTGNEQFF.

The chain combines TRBV5-5 with TRBJ1-2, with D maybe TRBD1 (6 bases). This CDR3 spans 15 amino acids. CDR1 and CDR2 (germline): SGHKS, YYEKEE (reference sequence). V was clipped by 2 bases and J by 1 base, with 12 bases between them. CDR3 region: CASSLQGLLNYGYTF. The CDR3 nucleotides read TGTGCCAGCAGCTTACAGGGCCTCCTTAACTATGGCTACACCTTC.

The chain links TRBV28 to TRBJ2-3; TRBD2 aligns across 10 bases. V dropped 6 bases and J dropped 6; count of bases not matched to a gene: 12. Germline V gives CDR1 MDHEN, CDR2 SYDVKM. CDR3 length: 16 amino acids. The CDR3 reads CASSRGLAGGRDTQYF. The CDR3 bases are TGTGCCAGCAGCAGAGGATTAGCGGGAGGTAGGGATACGCAGTATTTT.

This chain links TRBV10-2 with TRBJ2-7; TRBD1 or TRBD2 may be the D gene (7 bases each). The ends were cut back, 0 bases at V and 6 bases at J, with 12 bases in the middle. The CDR3 has 14 amino acids. Germline V lookup: CDR1 WSHSY, CDR2 SAAADI. The CDR3 loop reads CASSESGRGGEQYF. For the CDR3, the DNA is TGCGCCAGCAGTGAGTCAGGCAGGGGGGGCGAGCAGTACTTC.

V is TRBV29-1 and J is TRBJ1-3; TRBD1 might be the D (5 bases). Trimming removed 6 bases from V and 1 base from J, with 10 bases in between. This CDR3 has 13 amino acids. From germline, CDR1 is SQVTM and CDR2 ANQGSEA. CDR3 bases: TGCAGCGTCGCTCGGGGGTCTGGAAACACCATATATTTT. The encoded protein is CSVARGSGNTIYF.

This chain uses TRBV3-1 (or the pseudogene TRBV3-2) with TRBJ2-5, with D hard to call. V was trimmed by 1 base and J by 6 bases, leaving 6 bases between them. This CDR3 region has 12 residues. Germline V gives CDR1 LGHDT, CDR2 YNNKEL (reference sequence). The CDR3 nucleotides read TGTGCCAGCAGCCAAGTAGAGCAGACCCAGTACTTC. Translated, it gives CASSQVEQTQYF.

As concerns this clone: At the DNA level, this CDR3 is encoded by other sequences in the same sample as well. The gene calls are TRBV4-1 and TRBJ2-1; no clear D gene. This CDR3 has 11 residues. V was shortened by 3 bases and J by 4 bases, with 1 base between the two germline ends. Germline V lookup: CDR1 MGHRA, CDR2 YSYEKL. The CDR3 DNA reads TGCGCCAGCAGCCATTACAATGAGCAGTTCTTC. Its protein product is CASSHYNEQFF.

The chain couples TRBV9 to TRBJ2-7, with D tentatively TRBD1 (6 bases). The V end lost 2 bases, the J end lost 0 bases, and 9 bases lay between the germline ends. Germline V gene data show CDR1 as SGDLS and CDR2 as YYNGEE. The length of the CDR3 is 14 residues. This CDR3 is CASSVTGRSYEQYF. The CDR3 DNA is TGTGCCAGCAGCGTGACAGGCCGCTCCTACGAGCAGTACTTC.

The V and J genes are TRBV6-5 and TRBJ2-3, with 7 nucleotides matching TRBD1. CDR1 and CDR2 from the germline V gene are MNHEY and SVGAGI. Unmatched junction bases numbered 7, after V lost 8 bases and J lost 2 bases. The CDR3 consists of 14 residues. As DNA, the CDR3 is TGTGCCAGCGCGTCGGGACAGATCACAGATACGCAGTATTTT. It codes for CASASGQITDTQYF.

This chain joins TRBV7-9 and TRBJ1-1; TRBD1 might be the D (6 bases). There are 14 residues in the CDR3. V was clipped by 3 bases and J by 1 base, with 9 bases between them. CDR1 is SEHNR, CDR2 FQNEAQ, per germline (reference sequence). The CDR3 bases are TGTGCCAGCAGCTTGGGGGGGCGGAACACTGAAGCTTTCTTT. Encoded protein: CASSLGGRNTEAFF.

This clone was detected only once. V usage is TRBV7-9 and J usage is TRBJ1-2; 9 bases are a match to TRBD1. Trimming took 1 base from V and 4 from J; bases not matched to a gene: 1. The germline V gene has CDR1 SEHNR and CDR2 FQNEAQ (reference sequence). The CDR3 sequence is 14 residues long. DNA for the CDR3: TGTGCCAGCAGCTTAGGGGACAGGGTCTATGGCTACACCTTC. Translating it yields CASSLGDRVYGYTF.

This chain connects TRBV9 to TRBJ1-1; possible D gene TRBD1, 5 bases. Trimming removed 5 bases from V and 2 bases from J, with 10 bases in between. The CDR3 is 13 amino acids. CDR1 SGDLS and CDR2 YYNGEE come from the germline V gene. The CDR3 sequence is CASSFGANTEAFF. CDR3 coding DNA: TGTGCCAGCAGTTTCGGGGCAAACACTGAAGCTTTCTTT.

J is TRBJ2-5 and V is TRBV6-2 or TRBV6-3; 8 bases agree with TRBD1. V lost 5 bases to trimming and J lost 2 bases; unmatched junction nucleotides: 7. Per germline, CDR1 MNHEY and CDR2 SVGEGT. The CDR3 totals 15 residues. The CDR3 nucleotides read TGTGCCAGCAGTACAAGGAGGACAGGGCAAGAGACCCAGTACTTC. Amino acids: CASSTRRTGQETQYF.